This entry concerns a single T cell receptor beta chain. The antigen it binds to is not known. Base-call qualities are not available, and no considerably larger clone is one nucleotide away. Relative to germline, V is 5 bases shorter and J is 1 base shorter, with 17 bases between their ends. Spanning cysteine to phenylalanine, the CDR3 consists of 17 amino acids. This entry keeps only the CDR3 DNA: 51 bases, framed from base 1. The germline V gene (reference sequence) sets CDR1 to MNHEY and CDR2 to SMNVEV. The sample is drawn from a study of T cells in Graves' hyperthyroidism and ophthalmopathy (dated by TCRdb to about 2019). Regarding the complete study: Peripheral blood was sampled at the time of initial diagnosis, prior to any treatment. To identify TCR V-J signatures that set the groups apart, the researchers used a discovery cohort of about a hundred patients, made up of around 40 with Graves' ophthalmopathy and some 60 with stable Graves' hyperthyroidism. Whether ophthalmopathy could be predicted prospectively was tested in an independent validation cohort made up of under 20 hyperthyroidism patients plus 17 patients who later progressed to ophthalmopathy. The approximately 90 discovery patients were divided at random into training and test sets in a 7:3 ratio. In addition, the study compared T-cell repertoires in thyroid tissue and in blood from roughly six Graves' hyperthyroidism patients. Following sampling, methimazole starting at 30 mg daily was given to hyperthyroidism patients, and high-dose intravenous methylprednisolone was given to ophthalmopathy patients. According to the paper, TCR Vbeta CDR3 sequencing was carried out on over 130 peripheral blood samples, which came from fewer than 50 ophthalmopathy, around 74 hyperthyroidism and approximately 17 progressor patients. Broader findings and caveats from the paper: During validation, the model predicted progression to ophthalmopathy a median of about 6.3 months ahead of onset, with around 70% sensitivity and 72.22% specificity. A 13 V-J signature model separated ophthalmopathy from stable hyperthyroidism, with around 90% sensitivity and 81.08% specificity in cross-validation and 80%/75% in testing. No statistical method was used to fix the sample size in advance, and group allocation was not hidden from the investigators. Most expanded thyroid clonotypes (frequency above 0.001) were also found in blood, which suggests that blood repertoires may mirror thyroid immune responses.

A patient counted as having stable Graves' hyperthyroidism if no progression to ophthalmopathy occurred over 18 months of follow-up. Hyperthyroidism patients were newly diagnosed, had a disease duration of under 2 months, and were aged 18 to 65 years. The study excluded patients with uncontrolled infections, other autoimmune diseases, pregnancy or lactation. Diagnoses were based on clinical symptoms, serum thyroxine and TRAb, thyroid ultrasound and orbital computed tomography. PBMCs were separated from approximately 9.9 ml of fresh peripheral blood using Ficoll-Paque density gradient centrifugation. Total RNA was extracted with Trizol reagent, and quality was checked on an Agilent 2100 Bioanalyzer. TCR beta CDR3 regions were amplified from RNA transcripts. A first-round RT-PCR of the TCR CDR3 used the HTBI primer set with the Qiagen OneStep RT-PCR kit. Libraries were constructed in a second round of multiplex PCR, after which size selection and purification were carried out. Sequencing of the libraries was done on an Illumina HiSeq2000 using paired-end 100 bp reads. Under the source paper's analysis protocol: SOAPnuke was used to process the raw data, removing reads that contained adapters or uncalled bases, had a mean Phred below 15, or lacked an exact match to the constant primer or identifier. COPE v1.2.5 was used to merge high-quality paired reads, and clonotypes were defined as unique nucleotide sequences. MiTCR v1.1 was used to align clonotypes to the IMGT TRBV, TRBD and TRBJ reference segments. Only V-J combinations with frequency above 0.0001, covering about 99% of repertoires, were analysed. The TCS score was defined as F50 (clonal expansion) divided by E x V (chaos), with BLOSUM62-based TCRdist calculated between CDR3 peptides within each V-J. Welch's t-statistics and random forest reduced roughly 540 V-J features to about 13, which were used in a naive Bayes classifier (R e1071). TCRdb took the public reads, trimmed them with fastp at Q25, ran MiXCR for clone calling and kept in-frame beta chains. CDR3 protein duplicates are merged, each entry listing the most common genes and DNA. In this record, the V and J calls reflect TCRdb's handling and not the investigators' own analysis. This sample comprises a few hundred thousand distinct CDR3 sequences, approximately 22% of them detected only once. Together, the top ten hold less than 65% of the sample.

The chain couples TRBV27 to TRBJ2-2, with an unclear D gene assignment. This receptor was taken from a woman in her forties or fifties with Graves' hyperthyroidism. Sequenced: blood. This receptor carries the CDR3 CASSPNDVLGNTGELFF. The DNA sequence is given as TGTGCCAGCAGTCCAAACGATGTGTTAGGGAACACCGGGGAGCTGTTTTTT.